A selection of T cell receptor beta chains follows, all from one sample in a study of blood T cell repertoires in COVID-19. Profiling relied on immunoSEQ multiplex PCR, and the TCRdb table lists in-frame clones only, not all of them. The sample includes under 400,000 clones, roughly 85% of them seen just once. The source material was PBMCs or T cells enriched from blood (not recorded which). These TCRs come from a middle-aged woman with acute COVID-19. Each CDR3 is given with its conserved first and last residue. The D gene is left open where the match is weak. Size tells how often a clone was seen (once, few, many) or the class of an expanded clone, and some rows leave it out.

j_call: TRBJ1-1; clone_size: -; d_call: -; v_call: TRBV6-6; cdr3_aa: CASSYSTVSTEAFF; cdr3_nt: TGTGCCAGCAGTTACTCGACAGTCTCCACTGAAGCTTTCTTT
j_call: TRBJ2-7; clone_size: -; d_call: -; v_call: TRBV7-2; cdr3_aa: CASSTDSSTYEQYF; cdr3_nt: TGTGCCAGCAGCACAGACAGTAGTACCTACGAGCAGTACTTC
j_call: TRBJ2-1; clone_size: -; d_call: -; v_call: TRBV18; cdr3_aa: CASSPRLEGEQFF; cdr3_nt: TGTGCCAGCTCACCTAGACTAGAGGGTGAGCAGTTCTTC
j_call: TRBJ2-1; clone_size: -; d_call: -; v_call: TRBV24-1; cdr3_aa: CATSGATSPNEQFF; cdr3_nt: TGTGCCACCAGTGGGGCGACTAGTCCCAATGAGCAGTTCTTC
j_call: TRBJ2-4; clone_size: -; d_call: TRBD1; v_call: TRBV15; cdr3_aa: CATSSAGTVVENIQYF; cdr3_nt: TGTGCCACCAGCAGTGCCGGGACAGTGGTTGAAAACATTCAGTACTTC
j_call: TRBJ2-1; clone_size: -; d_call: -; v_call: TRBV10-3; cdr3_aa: CAISESRDNEQFF; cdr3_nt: TGTGCCATCAGTGAGTCGAGGGACAATGAGCAGTTCTTC
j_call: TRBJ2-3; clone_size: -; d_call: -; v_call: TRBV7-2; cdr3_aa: CASSLGTATSTQYF; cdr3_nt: TGTGCCAGCAGCTTAGGGACAGCCACGAGTACGCAGTATTTT
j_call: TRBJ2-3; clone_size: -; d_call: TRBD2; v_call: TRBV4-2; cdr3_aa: CASSPLHLSGTSLADTQYF; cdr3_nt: TGTGCCAGCAGCCCTCTTCATCTCTCCGGGACTAGCCTTGCAGATACGCAGTATTTT
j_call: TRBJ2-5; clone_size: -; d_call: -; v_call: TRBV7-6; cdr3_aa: CASSFSAGSTQYF; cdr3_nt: TGTGCCAGCAGCTTCAGCGCGGGTTCGACCCAGTACTTC
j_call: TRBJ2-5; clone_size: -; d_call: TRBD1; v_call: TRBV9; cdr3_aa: CASSATGAQETQYF; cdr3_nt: TGTGCCAGCAGCGCGACAGGGGCCCAAGAGACCCAGTACTTC
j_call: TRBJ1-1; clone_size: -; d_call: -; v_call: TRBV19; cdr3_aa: CASSIEGRASPEAFF; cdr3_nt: TGTGCCAGTAGTATAGAAGGCAGGGCGAGCCCTGAAGCTTTCTTT
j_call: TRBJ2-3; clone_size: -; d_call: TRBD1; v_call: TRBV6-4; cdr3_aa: CASSASDRDGTDTQYF; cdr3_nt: TGTGCCAGCAGTGCCTCAGACAGGGATGGGACAGATACGCAGTATTTT
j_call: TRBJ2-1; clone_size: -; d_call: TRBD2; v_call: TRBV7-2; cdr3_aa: CASSPLVIAGGPYEQFF; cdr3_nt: TGTGCCAGCAGCCCGCTGGTAATAGCGGGAGGGCCTTATGAGCAGTTCTTC
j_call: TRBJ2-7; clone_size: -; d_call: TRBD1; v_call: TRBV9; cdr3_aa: CASSRQGAYKQYF; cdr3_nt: TGTGCCAGCAGCCGACAGGGGGCGTACAAGCAGTACTTC
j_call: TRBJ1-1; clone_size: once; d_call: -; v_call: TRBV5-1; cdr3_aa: CASSPTGIGAEAFF; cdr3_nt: TGCGCCAGCAGCCCCACAGGGATTGGCGCTGAAGCTTTCTTT
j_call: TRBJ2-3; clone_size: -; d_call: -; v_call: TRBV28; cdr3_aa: CASRLDLEQATQYF; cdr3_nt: TGTGCCAGCAGACTCGATCTAGAACAGGCCACCCAGTATTTT
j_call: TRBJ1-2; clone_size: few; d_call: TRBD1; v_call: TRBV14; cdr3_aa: CASSRSSGTVNYGYTF; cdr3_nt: TGTGCCAGCAGCCGTAGCTCCGGGACAGTCAACTATGGCTACACCTTC
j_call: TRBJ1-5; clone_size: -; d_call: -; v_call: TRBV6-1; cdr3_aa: CASSEGGVQPQHF; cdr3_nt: TGTGCCAGCAGTGAAGGGGGGGTTCAGCCCCAGCATTTT
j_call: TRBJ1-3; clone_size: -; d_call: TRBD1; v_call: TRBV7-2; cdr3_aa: CASSTQSGGAGNTIYF; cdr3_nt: TGTGCCAGCAGCACCCAATCAGGGGGCGCGGGAAACACCATATATTTT
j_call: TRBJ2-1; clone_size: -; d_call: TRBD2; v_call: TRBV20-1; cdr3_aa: CSASTLTSGFNEQFF; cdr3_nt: TGCAGTGCTAGTACCCTGACTAGCGGATTCAATGAGCAGTTCTTC
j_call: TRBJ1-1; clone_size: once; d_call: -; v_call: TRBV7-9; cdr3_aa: CASRSSSPEAFF; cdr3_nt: TGTGCCAGCAGATCAAGCTCCCCTGAAGCTTTCTTT
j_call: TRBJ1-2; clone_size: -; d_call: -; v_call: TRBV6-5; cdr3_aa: CASSVLGLNHYGYTF; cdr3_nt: TGTGCCAGCAGCGTGCTGGGACTAAACCACTATGGCTACACCTTC
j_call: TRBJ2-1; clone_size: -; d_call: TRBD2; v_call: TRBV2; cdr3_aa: CASNPKPGLVNDYEQFF; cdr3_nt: TGTGCCAGCAACCCCAAACCGGGACTAGTTAATGACTATGAGCAGTTCTTC
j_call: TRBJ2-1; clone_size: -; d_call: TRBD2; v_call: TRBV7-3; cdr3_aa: CASSLKPTLEGLAYSNEQFF; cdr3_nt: TGTGCCAGCAGCTTAAAGCCTACCCTTGAGGGACTAGCTTACTCCAATGAGCAGTTCTTC
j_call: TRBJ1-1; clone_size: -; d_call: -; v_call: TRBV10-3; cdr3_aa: CAISESILSSEEKNTEAFF; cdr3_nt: TGTGCCATCAGTGAGTCGATATTGAGCTCTGAGGAGAAGAACACTGAAGCTTTCTTT
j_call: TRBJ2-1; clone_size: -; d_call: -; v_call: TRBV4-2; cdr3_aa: CASSQVGGSSYNEQFF; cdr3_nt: TGTGCCAGCAGCCAAGTTGGCGGATCCTCCTACAATGAGCAGTTCTTC
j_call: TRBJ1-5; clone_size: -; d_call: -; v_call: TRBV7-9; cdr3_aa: CASSLGQRQPQHF; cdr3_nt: TGTGCCAGCAGCTTAGGACAGCGCCAGCCCCAGCATTTT
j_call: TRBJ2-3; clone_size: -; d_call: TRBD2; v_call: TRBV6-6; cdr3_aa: CASSRLAGEVTDTQYF; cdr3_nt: TGTGCCAGCAGTCGCCTAGCGGGAGAGGTTACAGATACGCAGTATTTT
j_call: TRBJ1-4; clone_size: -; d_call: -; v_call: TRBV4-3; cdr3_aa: CASSHRGQLNNEKLFF; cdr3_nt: TGCGCCAGCAGCCATCGCGGACAGCTCAATAATGAAAAACTGTTTTTT
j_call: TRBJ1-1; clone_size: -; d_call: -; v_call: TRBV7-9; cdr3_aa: CASSLTLNTEAFF; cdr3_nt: TGTGCCAGCAGCTTGACTTTGAACACTGAAGCTTTCTTT
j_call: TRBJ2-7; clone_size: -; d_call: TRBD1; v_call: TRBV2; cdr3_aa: CASNPRQGASYEQYF; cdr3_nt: TGTGCCAGCAACCCTAGACAGGGGGCTTCCTACGAGCAGTACTTC
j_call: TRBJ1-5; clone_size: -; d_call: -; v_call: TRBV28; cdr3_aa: CASRGRGSPRQPQHF; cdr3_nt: TGTGCCAGCAGAGGCAGGGGTTCACCAAGACAGCCCCAGCATTTT
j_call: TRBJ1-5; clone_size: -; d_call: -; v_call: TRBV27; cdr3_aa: CASSSTVSNQPQHF; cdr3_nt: TGTGCCAGCAGTTCGACAGTTAGCAATCAGCCCCAGCATTTT
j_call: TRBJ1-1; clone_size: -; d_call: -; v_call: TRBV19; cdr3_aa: CASSIDRADSGNTEAFF; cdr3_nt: TGTGCCAGTAGTATAGATAGGGCGGACTCAGGAAACACTGAAGCTTTCTTT
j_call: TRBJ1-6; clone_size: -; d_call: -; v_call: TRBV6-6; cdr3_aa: CASRPSGAYNSPLHF; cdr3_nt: TGTGCCAGCAGGCCCTCAGGGGCGTATAATTCACCCCTCCACTTT
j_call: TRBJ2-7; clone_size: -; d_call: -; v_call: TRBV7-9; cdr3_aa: CASSLSGSYEQYF; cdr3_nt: TGTGCCAGCAGCTTATCGGGCTCCTACGAGCAGTACTTC
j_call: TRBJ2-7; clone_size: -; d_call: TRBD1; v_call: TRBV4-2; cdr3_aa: CASSQDRDRDFQQYF; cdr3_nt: TGTGCCAGCAGCCAAGACCGGGACAGGGATTTCCAGCAGTACTTC
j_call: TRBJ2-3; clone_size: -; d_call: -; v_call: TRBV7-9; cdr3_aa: CASSRQKSTQYF; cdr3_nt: TGTGCCAGCAGCCGCCAGAAGTCTACGCAGTATTTT
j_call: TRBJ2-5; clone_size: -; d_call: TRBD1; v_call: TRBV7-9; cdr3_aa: CASSQTGTGWETQYF; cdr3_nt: TGTGCCAGCAGCCAAACCGGGACAGGGTGGGAGACCCAGTACTTC
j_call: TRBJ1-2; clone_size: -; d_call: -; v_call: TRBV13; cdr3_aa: CASSLGGGSRGF; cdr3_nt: TGTGCCAGCAGCTTAGGGGGGGGATCCCGCGGCTTC
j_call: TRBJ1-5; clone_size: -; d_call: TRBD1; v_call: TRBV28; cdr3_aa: CASSESQGRYQPQHF; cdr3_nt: TGTGCCAGCAGTGAGTCACAGGGGAGGTATCAGCCCCAGCATTTT
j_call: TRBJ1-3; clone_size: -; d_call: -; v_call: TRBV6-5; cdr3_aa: CASKGGGTGNTIYF; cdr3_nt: TGTGCCAGCAAAGGGGGGGGGACTGGAAACACCATATATTTT
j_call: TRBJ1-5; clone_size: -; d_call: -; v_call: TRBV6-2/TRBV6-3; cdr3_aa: CASSSWRNQPQHF; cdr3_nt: TGTGCCAGCAGTTCATGGAGAAATCAGCCCCAGCATTTT
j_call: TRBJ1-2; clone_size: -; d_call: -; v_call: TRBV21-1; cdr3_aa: CASSEFLKREGYTF; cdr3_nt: TGTGCCAGCTCGGAATTTTTAAAGAGGGAGGGCTACACCTTC